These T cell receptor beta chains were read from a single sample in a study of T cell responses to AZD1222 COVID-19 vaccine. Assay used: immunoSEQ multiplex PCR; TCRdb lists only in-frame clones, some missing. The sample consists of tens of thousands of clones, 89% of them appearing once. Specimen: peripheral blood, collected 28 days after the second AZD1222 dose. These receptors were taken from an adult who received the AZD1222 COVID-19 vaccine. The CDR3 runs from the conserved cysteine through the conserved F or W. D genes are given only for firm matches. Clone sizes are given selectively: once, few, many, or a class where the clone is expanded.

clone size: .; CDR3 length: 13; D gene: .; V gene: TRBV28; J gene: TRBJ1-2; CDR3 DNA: TGTGCCAGCAGTTTACGGGTTCCCTATGGCTACACCTTC; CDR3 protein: CASSLRVPYGYTF
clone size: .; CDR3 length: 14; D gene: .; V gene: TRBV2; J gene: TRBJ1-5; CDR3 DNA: TGTGCCAGCAGTGAATGGGGGGGCAATCAGCCCCAGCATTTT; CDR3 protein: CASSEWGGNQPQHF
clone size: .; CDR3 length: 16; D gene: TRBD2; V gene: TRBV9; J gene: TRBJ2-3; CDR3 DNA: TGTGCCAGCAGCGTAGTGGCGGGGGAATGGACAGATACGCAGTATTTT; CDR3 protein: CASSVVAGEWTDTQYF
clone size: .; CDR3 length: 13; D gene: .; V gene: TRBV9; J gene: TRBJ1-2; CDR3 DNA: TGTGCCAGCAGCACTATGGACCTCTATGGCTACACCTTC; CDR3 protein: CASSTMDLYGYTF
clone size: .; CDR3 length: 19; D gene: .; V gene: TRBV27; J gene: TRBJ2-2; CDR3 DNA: TGTGCCAGCAGTCCCCGGGGGACAGCCCTAAGATCGAACACCGGGGAGCTGTTTTTT; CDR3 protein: CASSPRGTALRSNTGELFF
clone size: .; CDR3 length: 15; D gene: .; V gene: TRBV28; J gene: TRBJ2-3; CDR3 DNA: TGTGCCAGCAGTCTAGCAGGGAGTCCCGCAGATACGCAGTATTTT; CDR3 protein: CASSLAGSPADTQYF
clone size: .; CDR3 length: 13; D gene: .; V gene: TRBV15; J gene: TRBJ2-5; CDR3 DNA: TGTGCCACCAGCAGAGTAGACAGTCAGACCCAGTACTTC; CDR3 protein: CATSRVDSQTQYF
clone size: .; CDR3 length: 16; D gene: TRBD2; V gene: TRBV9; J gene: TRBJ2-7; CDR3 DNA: TGTGCCAGCAGCGTAAGGGGTCGGGAGGGGATCAACGAGCAGTACTTC; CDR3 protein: CASSVRGREGINEQYF
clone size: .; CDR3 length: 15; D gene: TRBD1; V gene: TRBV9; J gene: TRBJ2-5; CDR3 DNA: TGTGCCAGCAGCGCCCGGACAGGGTCCCAAGAGACCCAGTACTTC; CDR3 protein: CASSARTGSQETQYF
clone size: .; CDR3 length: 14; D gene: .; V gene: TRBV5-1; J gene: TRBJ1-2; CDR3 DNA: TGCGCCAGCAGCTTGGATCCGGGGTACTATGGCTACACCTTC; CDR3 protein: CASSLDPGYYGYTF
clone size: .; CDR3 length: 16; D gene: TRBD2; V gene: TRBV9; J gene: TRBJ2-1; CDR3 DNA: TGTGCCAGCAGCGTAGGGGGACTAGCACCCTCCAATGAGCAGTTCTTC; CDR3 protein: CASSVGGLAPSNEQFF
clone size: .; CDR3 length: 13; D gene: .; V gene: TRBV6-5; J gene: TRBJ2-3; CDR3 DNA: TGTGCCAGCAGTTCTGGCACCACAGATACGCAGTATTTT; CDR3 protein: CASSSGTTDTQYF
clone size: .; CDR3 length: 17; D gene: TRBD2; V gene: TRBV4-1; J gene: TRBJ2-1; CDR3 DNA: TGCGCCAGCAGCCGGCTGATAGCGGGGACCTCCTACAATGAGCAGTTCTTC; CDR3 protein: CASSRLIAGTSYNEQFF
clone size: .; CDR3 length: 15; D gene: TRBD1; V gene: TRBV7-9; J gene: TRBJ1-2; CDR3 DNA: TGTGCCAGCAGCCCTCAGGGGGTGACTAACTATGGCTACACCTTC; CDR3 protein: CASSPQGVTNYGYTF
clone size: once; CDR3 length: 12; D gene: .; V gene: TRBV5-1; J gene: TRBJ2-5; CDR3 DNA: TGCGCCAGCAGCTTGGACCTCGAGGCCCAGTACTTC; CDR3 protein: CASSLDLEAQYF
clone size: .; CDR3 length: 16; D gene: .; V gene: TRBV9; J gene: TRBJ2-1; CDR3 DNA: TGTGCCAGCAGCGCCCAAGGCGCGCAGTCCTACAATGAGCAGTTCTTC; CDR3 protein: CASSAQGAQSYNEQFF
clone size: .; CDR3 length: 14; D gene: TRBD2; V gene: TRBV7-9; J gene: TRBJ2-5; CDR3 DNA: TGTGCCAGCAGCCAATCGACTAGCGGAGAGACCCAGTACTTC; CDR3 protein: CASSQSTSGETQYF
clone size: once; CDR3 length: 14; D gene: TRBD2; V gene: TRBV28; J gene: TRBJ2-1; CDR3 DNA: TGTGCCAGCCGGGGCGGGGGGGCCTACAATGAGCAGTTCTTC; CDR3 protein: CASRGGGAYNEQFF
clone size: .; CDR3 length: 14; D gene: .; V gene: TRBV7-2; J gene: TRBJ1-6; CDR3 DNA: TGTGCCAGCAGCTTTTCTGGGTTTCGATCACCCCTCCACTTT; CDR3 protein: CASSFSGFRSPLHF